This is a list of T cell receptor beta chains from one sample in a study of shared clonotypes between healthy human individuals. Method: immunoSEQ multiplex PCR; TCRdb's copy keeps in-frame clones and lacks some. The repertoire holds over 2,000,000 clones, with just under 95% as singletons. Sequencing was done on a sample of naive CD8+ T cells from PBMCs. Source of these receptors: a man aged 18 to 29 in good health. Some clones in this sample may be carry-over from other donors' samples. Each CDR3 is given with its conserved first and last residue. Each record gives: D gene, J gene, clone size, V gene, CDR3 protein, CDR3 DNA. D genes are given only for firm matches. Clone size is not always given. Where it is, it says once, few, many or a class for expanded clones.

TRBD1,TRBJ2-7,NA,TRBV29-1,CSVDGTGGYEQYF,TGCAGCGTTGATGGGACAGGGGGCTACGAGCAGTACTTC
NA,TRBJ1-5,few,TRBV27,CASSYRSGGQPQHF,TGTGCCAGCAGTTACCGATCGGGGGGTCAGCCCCAGCATTTT
TRBD1,TRBJ2-7,NA,TRBV27,CASSLSRTGGAAEQYF,TGTGCCAGCAGTTTATCAAGGACAGGGGGGGCCGCCGAGCAGTACTTC
NA,TRBJ2-1,NA,TRBV2,CASSQTGSGGSYNEQFF,TGTGCCAGCAGCCAAACCGGTTCAGGGGGGAGCTACAATGAGCAGTTCTTC
NA,TRBJ2-1,NA,TRBV6-1,CASSEPGSYNEQFF,TGTGCCAGCAGTGAGCCAGGTTCCTACAATGAGCAGTTCTTC
TRBD1,TRBJ1-1,NA,TRBV27,CASSHTLMTGAVTEAFF,TGTGCCAGCAGCCATACCCTCATGACAGGGGCAGTCACTGAAGCTTTCTTT
TRBD2,TRBJ2-5,NA,TRBV19,CASTELAGDGTQYF,TGTGCCAGTACTGAGCTAGCGGGAGACGGGACCCAGTACTTC
TRBD1,TRBJ1-2,NA,TRBV28,CASTATGNYGYTF,TGTGCCAGCACCGCGACAGGGAACTATGGCTACACCTTC
TRBD1,TRBJ2-3,once,TRBV27,CASSPGTGRMEGDTQYF,TGTGCCAGCAGTCCTGGGACAGGGAGGATGGAGGGAGATACGCAGTATTTT
NA,TRBJ1-1,NA,TRBV27,CASSLYTGKTEAFF,TGTGCCAGCAGTTTATACACAGGGAAAACTGAAGCTTTCTTT
NA,TRBJ1-1,NA,TRBV5-1,CASSLVGGSEAFF,TGCGCCAGCAGCTTGGTGGGGGGCTCTGAAGCTTTCTTT
TRBD2,TRBJ2-3,NA,TRBV27,CASSWREGGDTQYF,TGTGCCAGCAGTTGGCGGGAGGGAGGGGATACGCAGTATTTT
TRBD1,TRBJ1-5,NA,TRBV15,CATSRVGTGIQPQHF,TGTGCCACCAGCAGAGTCGGGACAGGGATACAGCCCCAGCATTTT
NA,TRBJ2-7,NA,TRBV27,CASGTSLTSYEQYF,TGTGCCAGCGGAACTAGCTTAACCTCCTACGAGCAGTACTTC
TRBD2,TRBJ2-1,NA,TRBV6-5,CASSYLAGSSYNEQFF,TGTGCCAGCAGTTATCTAGCGGGGAGCTCCTACAATGAGCAGTTCTTC
NA,TRBJ2-7,NA,TRBV14,CASSQVPEPYEQYF,TGTGCCAGCAGCCAAGTGCCTGAACCCTACGAGCAGTACTTC
NA,TRBJ2-5,NA,TRBV7-9,CASSPPDGQETQYF,TGTGCCAGCAGCCCACCGGACGGACAAGAGACCCAGTACTTC
NA,TRBJ1-5,few,TRBV28,CASSFTNQPQHF,TGTGCCAGCAGTTTCACGAATCAGCCCCAGCATTTT
NA,TRBJ2-7,NA,TRBV6-6,CASSYDGTGPEQYF,TGTGCCAGCAGTTATGATGGGACCGGGCCCGAGCAGTACTTC
NA,TRBJ2-3,NA,TRBV28,CASSWLGANTDTQYF,TGTGCCAGCAGTTGGCTCGGGGCCAACACAGATACGCAGTATTTT
TRBD2,TRBJ2-7,NA,TRBV18,CASSPRDGRLADSYEQYF,TGTGCCAGCTCACCCCGAGACGGGAGACTAGCCGACTCCTACGAGCAGTACTTC
NA,TRBJ2-1,NA,TRBV9,CASQGASHNEQFF,TGTGCCAGCCAAGGGGCTTCCCACAATGAGCAGTTCTTC
NA,TRBJ2-7,once,TRBV21-1,CASNPGEPSGSYEQYF,TGTGCCAGCAACCCCGGAGAGCCTAGCGGGAGCTACGAGCAGTACTTC
NA,TRBJ2-1,NA,TRBV29-1,CSVKSGGKQFF,TGCAGCGTCAAATCCGGGGGAAAGCAGTTCTTC
NA,TRBJ1-5,NA,TRBV4-1,CASSQDYASTDSNQPQHF,TGCGCCAGCAGCCAAGATTATGCGTCGACAGACAGCAATCAGCCCCAGCATTTT
NA,TRBJ1-2,NA,TRBV6-1,CASSEFRGLQWGYGYTF,TGTGCCAGCAGTGAATTCCGGGGCCTACAATGGGGCTATGGCTACACCTTC
NA,TRBJ1-2,NA,TRBV27,CASRETNQGNYGYTF,TGTGCCAGCCGGGAGACAAATCAGGGAAACTATGGCTACACCTTC
TRBD2,TRBJ2-1,NA,TRBV7-9,CASSPSGRANNEQFF,TGTGCCAGCAGCCCTAGCGGGAGGGCCAATAATGAGCAGTTCTTC
NA,TRBJ2-1,NA,TRBV7-9,CASVPHSSSGPKGGNEQFF,TGTGCCAGCGTCCCACACTCGTCCAGCGGGCCCAAAGGGGGCAATGAGCAGTTCTTC
TRBD1,TRBJ1-5,NA,TRBV7-8,CASSLGQGNQPQHF,TGTGCCAGCAGCTTAGGACAGGGGAATCAGCCCCAGCATTTT
TRBD1,TRBJ2-5,NA,TRBV27,CASSPLPGQGTETQYF,TGTGCCAGCAGCCCTCTCCCGGGACAGGGGACGGAGACCCAGTACTTC
NA,TRBJ2-5,NA,TRBV4-3,CASSQGSGGVETQYF,TGCGCCAGCAGCCAAGGGTCCGGGGGCGTAGAGACCCAGTACTTC
NA,TRBJ2-1,NA,TRBV9,CASSVGGAESSYNEQFF,TGTGCCAGCAGCGTTGGCGGGGCCGAGAGCTCCTACAATGAGCAGTTCTTC
NA,TRBJ2-7,NA,TRBV19,CASSIGQKYEQYF,TGTGCCAGTAGTATAGGGCAGAAATACGAGCAGTACTTC
NA,TRBJ1-1,NA,TRBV4-3,CASSQGRRTNTEAFF,TGCGCCAGCAGCCAGGGAAGACGGACGAACACTGAAGCTTTCTTT
NA,TRBJ2-1,NA,TRBV27,CASSPGAGEFYNEQFF,TGTGCCAGCAGCCCGGGGGCGGGAGAGTTCTACAATGAGCAGTTCTTC
TRBD2,TRBJ2-5,NA,TRBV2,CASSTTGTSGWETQYF,TGTGCCAGCAGTACGACCGGGACTAGCGGCTGGGAGACCCAGTACTTC
NA,TRBJ2-1,NA,TRBV4-3,CASSQDWDEQFF,TGCGCCAGCAGCCAAGATTGGGATGAGCAGTTCTTC
NA,TRBJ2-1,NA,TRBV9,CASSVKGSSYNEQFF,TGTGCCAGCAGCGTAAAGGGGAGCTCCTACAATGAGCAGTTCTTC
NA,TRBJ2-1,NA,TRBV6-5,CASRPQGPNNEQFF,TGTGCCAGCAGACCCCAGGGGCCTAACAATGAGCAGTTCTTC
TRBD2,TRBJ2-3,once,TRBV2,CASTEGGTSADTQYF,TGTGCCAGCACCGAGGGGGGGACTAGCGCAGATACGCAGTATTTT
TRBD1,TRBJ2-1,NA,TRBV4-1,CASSQIQGVNLGAYNEQFF,TGCGCCAGCAGCCAAATTCAGGGGGTTAACCTTGGGGCGTACAATGAGCAGTTCTTC